This T cell receptor (beta chain) emerged from a study of blood T cell repertoires in COVID-19. The overall study: COVID-19 samples, acute and convalescent, were from the United States, Italy and Spain. PBMCs, B-cell-depleted T cells, or T cells were the source of the cDNA or gDNA that made up the material.

The CDR3 is 16 amino acids. V lost 3 bases and J lost 0, with 16 bases in between. Germline CDR1 is SGHDT and CDR2 is YYEEEE. Original processing notes: Reference gene primers were amplified, and this amplification served to estimate nucleated cell counts. The data were produced by immunoSEQ multiplex PCR, yet TCRdb's version contains in-frame clones alone and is incomplete. From that table come the V and J calls and clone size; the DNA was used to work out D and trimming. The sample gives about 130,000 clones, roughly 88% of which show up once; more than 2% is in the top ten. Specimen: peripheral blood. The rearrangement uses TRBV5-6 and TRBJ2-7, with D perhaps TRBD2 (5 bases). The sequence came from a man in his sixties or seventies with active COVID-19. This CDR3 is CASSWSGSGISYEQYF. The CDR3 DNA reads TGTGCCAGCAGCTGGAGTGGGAGCGGCATCTCCTACGAGCAGTACTTC.